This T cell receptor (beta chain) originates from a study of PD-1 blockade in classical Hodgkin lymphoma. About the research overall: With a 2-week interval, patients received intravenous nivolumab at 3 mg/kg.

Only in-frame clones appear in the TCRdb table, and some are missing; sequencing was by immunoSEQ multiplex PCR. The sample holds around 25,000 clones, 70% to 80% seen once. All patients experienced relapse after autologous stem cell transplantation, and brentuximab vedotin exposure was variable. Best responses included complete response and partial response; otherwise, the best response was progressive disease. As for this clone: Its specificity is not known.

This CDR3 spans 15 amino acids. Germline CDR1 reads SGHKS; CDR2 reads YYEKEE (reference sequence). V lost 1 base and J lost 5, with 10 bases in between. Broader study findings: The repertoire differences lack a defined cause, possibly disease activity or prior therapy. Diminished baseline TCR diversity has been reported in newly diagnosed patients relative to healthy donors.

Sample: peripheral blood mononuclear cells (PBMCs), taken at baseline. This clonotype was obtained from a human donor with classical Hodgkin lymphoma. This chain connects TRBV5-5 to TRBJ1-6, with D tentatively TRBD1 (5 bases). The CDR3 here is CASSLNGHHNSPLHF. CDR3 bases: TGTGCCAGCAGCTTGAATGGACATCATAATTCACCCCTCCACTTT.